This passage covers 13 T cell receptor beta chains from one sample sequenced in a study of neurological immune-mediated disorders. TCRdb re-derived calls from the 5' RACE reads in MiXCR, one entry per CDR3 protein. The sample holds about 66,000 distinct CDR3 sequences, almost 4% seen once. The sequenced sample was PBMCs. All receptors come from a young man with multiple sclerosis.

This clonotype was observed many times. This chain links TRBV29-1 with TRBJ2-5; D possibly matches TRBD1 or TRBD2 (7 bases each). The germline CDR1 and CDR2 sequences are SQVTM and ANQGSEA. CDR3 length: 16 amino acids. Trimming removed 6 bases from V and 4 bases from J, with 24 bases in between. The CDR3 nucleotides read TGCAGCGTGGACCTGCTGGGGAGGGGGCTTGCAGAGACCCAGTACTTC. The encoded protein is CSVDLLGRGLAETQYF. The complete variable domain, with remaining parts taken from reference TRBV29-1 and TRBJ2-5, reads SAVISQKPSRDICQRGTSLTIQCQVDSQVTMMFWYRQQPGQSLTLIATANQGSEATYESGFVIDKFPISRPNLTFSTLTVSNMSPEDSSIYLCSVDLLGRGLAETQYFGPGTRLLVL.

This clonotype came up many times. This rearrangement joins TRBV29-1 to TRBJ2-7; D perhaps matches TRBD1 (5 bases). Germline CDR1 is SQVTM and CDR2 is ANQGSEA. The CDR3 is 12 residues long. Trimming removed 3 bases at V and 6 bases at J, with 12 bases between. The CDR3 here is CSVDGRVGEQYF. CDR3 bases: TGCAGCGTTGATGGCAGGGTTGGCGAGCAGTACTTC.

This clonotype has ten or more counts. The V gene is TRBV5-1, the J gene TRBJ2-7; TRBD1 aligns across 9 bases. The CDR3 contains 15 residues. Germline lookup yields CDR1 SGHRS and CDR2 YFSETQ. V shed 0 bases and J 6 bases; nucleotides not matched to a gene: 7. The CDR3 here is CASSLEWGQGSEQYF. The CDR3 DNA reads TGCGCCAGCAGCTTGGAATGGGGACAGGGCTCCGAGCAGTACTTC.

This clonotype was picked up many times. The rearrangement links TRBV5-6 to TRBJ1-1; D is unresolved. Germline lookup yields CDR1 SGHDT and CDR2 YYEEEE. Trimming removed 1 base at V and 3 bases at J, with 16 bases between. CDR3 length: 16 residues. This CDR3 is CASSLTSRTDDTEAFF. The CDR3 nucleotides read TGTGCCAGCAGCTTGACGTCTCGGACGGATGACACTGAAGCTTTCTTT.

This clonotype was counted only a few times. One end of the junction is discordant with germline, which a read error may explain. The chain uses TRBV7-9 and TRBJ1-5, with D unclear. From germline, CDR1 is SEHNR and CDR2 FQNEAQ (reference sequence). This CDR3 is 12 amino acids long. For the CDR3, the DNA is TGTGCCAGCAGCCAGGTAGATCAGCCCCAGAATTTT. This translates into CASSQVDQPQNF.

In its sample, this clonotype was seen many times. CDR3 DNA: TGTGCCAGCAGTCACACCGGGGAGCTGTTTTTT. Its translation: CASSHTGELFF. The rearrangement joins TRBV12-3 or TRBV12-4 to TRBJ2-2; D unclear. Trimming took 5 bases from V and 3 from J, leaving 1 base between them. This CDR3 contains 11 residues.

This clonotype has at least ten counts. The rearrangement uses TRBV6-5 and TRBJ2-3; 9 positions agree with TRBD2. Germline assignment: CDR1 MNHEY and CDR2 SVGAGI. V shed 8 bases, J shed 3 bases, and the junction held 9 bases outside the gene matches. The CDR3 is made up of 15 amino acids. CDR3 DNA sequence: TGTGCCAGCCGGCTAGCGGGGATCTGGACAGATACGCAGTATTTT. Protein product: CASRLAGIWTDTQYF.

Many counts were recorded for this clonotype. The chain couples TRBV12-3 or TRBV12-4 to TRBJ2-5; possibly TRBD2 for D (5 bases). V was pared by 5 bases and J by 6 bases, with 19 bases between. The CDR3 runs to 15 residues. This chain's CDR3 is CASSPDDPRVQTQYF. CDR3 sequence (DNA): TGTGCCAGCAGTCCAGATGACCCGAGGGTTCAGACCCAGTACTTC.

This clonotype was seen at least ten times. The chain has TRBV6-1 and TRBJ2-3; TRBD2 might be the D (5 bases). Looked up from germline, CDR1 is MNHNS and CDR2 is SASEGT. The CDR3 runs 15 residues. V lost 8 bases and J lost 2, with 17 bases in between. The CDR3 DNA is TGTGCCAGCTCCCGCGAGGGAACCGACACAGATACGCAGTATTTT. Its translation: CASSREGTDTDTQYF.

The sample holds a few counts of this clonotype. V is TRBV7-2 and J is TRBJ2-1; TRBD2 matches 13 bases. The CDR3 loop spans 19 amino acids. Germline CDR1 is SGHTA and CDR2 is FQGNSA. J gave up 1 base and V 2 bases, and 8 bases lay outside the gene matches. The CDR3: CASSLFGLAGVRSYNEQFF. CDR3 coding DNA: TGTGCCAGCAGCTTATTCGGACTAGCGGGGGTTAGATCCTACAATGAGCAGTTCTTC. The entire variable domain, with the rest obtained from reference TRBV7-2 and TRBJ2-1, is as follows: GAGVSQSPSNKVTEKGKDVELRCDPISGHTALYWYRQSLGQGLEFLIYFQGNSAPDKSGLPSDRFSAERTGGSVSTLTIQRTQQEDSAVYLCASSLFGLAGVRSYNEQFFGPGTRLTVL.

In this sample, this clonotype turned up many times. CDR3 amino acids: CASSLGPSTEAFF. CDR3 DNA: TGTGCCAGCAGTTTGGGTCCTTCCACTGAAGCTTTCTTT. The chain combines TRBV12-3 or TRBV12-4 with TRBJ1-1; D gene ambiguous. V lost 3 bases, J lost 4 bases, and 9 bases lay in between. The CDR3 loop spans 13 amino acids.

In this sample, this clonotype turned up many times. As DNA, the CDR3 is TGCAGTGCCACCGTTTCGGGGGGGCATTTCCCCACAGATACGCAGTATTTT. This encodes CSATVSGGHFPTDTQYF. J is TRBJ2-3 and V is TRBV20-1; 8 bases match TRBD2. Germline-derived CDR1 and CDR2 are DFQATT and SNEGSKA (reference sequence). Trimming at V came to 6 bases and at J to 2 bases, leaving 16 bases not matched to a gene. This CDR3 has 17 amino acids.

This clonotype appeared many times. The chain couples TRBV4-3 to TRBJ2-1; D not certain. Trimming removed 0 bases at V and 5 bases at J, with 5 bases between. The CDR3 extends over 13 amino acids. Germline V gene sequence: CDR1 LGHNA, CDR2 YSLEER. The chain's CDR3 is CASSQEPNNEQFF. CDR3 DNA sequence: TGCGCCAGCAGCCAAGAGCCCAACAATGAGCAGTTCTTC.